This T cell receptor (beta chain) was recovered during a study of technical replicates of blood from a few donors. This CDR3 is 14 amino acids long. Germline V gene data show CDR1 as SGHVS and CDR2 as FNYEAQ. Trimming pared 0 bases from V and 4 bases from J, leaving 9 bases between. Libraries were prepared by immunoSEQ multiplex PCR; TCRdb keeps only in-frame clonotypes and omits some of them. Of 50,000 to 60,000 clones listed, 91% are singletons. V and J are TRBV7-6 and TRBJ1-1; no reliable D call. The material sequenced was PBMCs. The TCR comes from a human donor in good health. Some clones in this sample may be carry-over from other donors' samples. In DNA form, the CDR3 reads TGTGCCAGCAGCTTAGCGCTTGGCAGCACTGAAGCTTTCTTT. The encoded protein is CASSLALGSTEAFF.